Shown below are 5 T cell receptor beta chains from a single sample sequenced in a study of blood T cell repertoires in COVID-19. Assay: immunoSEQ multiplex PCR; the TCRdb copy retains only in-frame clones and omits some. The table has around 280,000 clones, about nine tenths seen once; the top ten hold around 11%. Specimen: peripheral blood. Receptor source: a woman under 40 with COVID-19, enrolled during active disease.

The chain carries TRBV27 and TRBJ2-7; perhaps TRBD2 as D (6 bases). V was pared by 4 bases and J by 6 bases, with 13 bases between. The CDR3 has 13 amino acids. From germline, CDR1 is MNHEY and CDR2 SMNVEV (reference sequence). The CDR3 sequence: CASSYRESGEQYF. The DNA of the CDR3 is TGTGCCAGCAGTTATCGGGAGTCGGGCGAGCAGTACTTC.

The gene calls are TRBV21-1 and TRBJ2-5; TRBD2, the table's D call, was not compared with the DNA. TRBV21-1 is a pseudogene segment. The CDR3 length is 13 residues. CDR3 nucleotides: TGTGCCAGCAGCAAAGAGGAGAAAGAGACCCAGTACTTC. Translated: CASSKEEKETQYF.

In this sample, this clone turned up once. In the same sample, other DNA sequences code for this CDR3. V is TRBV30 and J is TRBJ1-5; no clear D gene. Germline loops: CDR1 GTSNPN, CDR2 SVGIG (reference sequence). CDR3 length: 13 residues. V was pared by 0 bases and J by 4 bases, with 7 bases between. This chain's CDR3 is CAWSVGGNQPQHF. CDR3 nucleotides: TGTGCCTGGAGTGTAGGCGGGAATCAGCCCCAGCATTTT.

This chain joins TRBV13 and TRBJ2-3, with 9 bases identical to TRBD2. The CDR3 extends over 17 amino acids. V trimming: 1 base; J trimming: 0 bases; junction bases outside the gene matches: 5. Per the germline V gene, CDR1 is PRHDT and CDR2 is FYEKMQ (reference sequence). The CDR3 reads CASSLDLAGLSTDTQYF. As DNA, the CDR3 is TGTGCCAGCAGCTTAGACCTAGCGGGGTTGAGCACAGATACGCAGTATTTT.

Points on this clone: A read error may be the cause here, since a much bigger clone is one base away. This chain connects TRBV7-3 to TRBJ2-3, with 10 nucleotides matching TRBD2. This CDR3 region has 15 residues. V trimming: 4 bases; J trimming: 0 bases; junction bases outside the gene matches: 1. The germline gives CDR1 SGHTA, CDR2 FQGTGA. The CDR3 bases are TGTGCCAGCAGCTGGACTAGCGGAAGCACAGATACGCAGTATTTT. It yields the protein CASSWTSGSTDTQYF.